Described below is a single T cell receptor (beta chain) sequence and its context. Its antigen is unidentified. This sample is part of a study of T cells in localized non-small cell lung cancer. Data came from immunoSEQ multiplex PCR; TCRdb stores just in-frame clones and leaves some out. The table shows tens of thousands of clones, with about 90% occurring only once. Germline V lookup: CDR1 MGHRA, CDR2 YSYEKL. The CDR3 totals 15 residues. V lost 4 bases and J 2 bases, leaving 12 bases between the germline ends. Study-level points and caveats: Peak T cell clonality was found in uninvolved adjacent lung, exceeding tumor. A median of roughly 55 of the top 100 tumor clones appeared in adjacent lung, which was paired and uninvolved. Elevated circulating T cell density in blood was associated with longer overall survival.

This specimen consisted of peripheral blood, obtained before any cancer treatment. The origin of this receptor is a man aged 35-69 years with stage I squamous cell lung carcinoma. The rearrangement links TRBV4-1 to TRBJ1-5, with D uncertain. This CDR3 reads CASSLRVGGNQPQHF. The DNA of the CDR3 is TGCGCCAGCAGCCTAAGAGTAGGTGGCAATCAGCCCCAGCATTTT.